Shown below are 15 T cell receptor beta chains from a single sample sequenced in a study of blood T cell repertoires in COVID-19. This table comes from immunoSEQ multiplex PCR, and its TCRdb copy is limited to in-frame clones, with some not included. The sample records 110,000 to 150,000 clones, over 80% being singletons. The specimen sequenced was peripheral blood. The receptors were gathered from a human donor in a cohort sampled during active COVID-19.

The genes are TRBV27 and TRBJ2-1; tentatively, D is TRBD1 (6 bases). Germline V gene lookup returns CDR1 MNHEY and CDR2 SMNVEV (reference sequence). Trimming stripped 5 bases from V and 11 bases from J, with 22 bases between. The CDR3 extends over 15 amino acids. The CDR3 reads CASSPWTALPGQQFF. CDR3 nucleotide sequence: TGTGCCAGCAGTCCTTGGACAGCCCTCCCGGGGCAGCAGTTCTTC.

This clone appeared a few times. The genes are TRBV11-3 and TRBJ2-7; 7 bases line up with TRBD1. CDR1 and CDR2 (germline): SGHNT, YENEEA. Germline trimming cut 7 bases from V and 3 bases from J; bases unmatched to any gene: 6. The CDR3 has 13 amino acids. The CDR3 sequence: CASIQGTDYEQYF. DNA for the CDR3: TGTGCCAGCATCCAAGGGACAGACTACGAGCAGTACTTC.

The chain couples TRBV6-5 to TRBJ1-2; D remains unclear. The CDR3 sequence is 13 residues long. The germline V and J ends were trimmed by 6 bases and 2 bases, with 10 bases remaining between them. CDR1 is MNHEY, CDR2 SVGAGI, per germline. CDR3 in amino acids: CASRVERNYGYTF. Here the CDR3 DNA reads TGTGCCAGCAGAGTCGAGAGAAACTATGGCTACACCTTC.

The chain joins TRBV19 to TRBJ1-2; D is perhaps TRBD1 (6 bases). This CDR3 contains 15 residues. Germline CDR1 reads LNHDA; CDR2 reads SQIVND (reference sequence). V lost 1 base and J 1 base, leaving 10 bases between the germline ends. DNA of the CDR3: TGTGCCAGTAGTATAGGGGGGGGCATTAACTATGGCTACACCTTC. Its translation is CASSIGGGINYGYTF.

This clone came up a few times. This chain joins TRBV7-2 and TRBJ2-2; D ambiguous. Germline CDR1 reads SGHTA; CDR2 reads FQGNSA. This CDR3 has 12 residues. V was trimmed by 2 bases and J by 10 bases, leaving 8 bases between them. CDR3 loop: CASSLQSLELFF. The CDR3 nucleotides are TGTGCCAGCAGCTTACAATCATTGGAGCTGTTTTTT.

The chain employs TRBV7-8 and TRBJ2-5; D unclear. With 1 base removed from V and 5 bases from J, the gap between germline ends came to 11 bases. The germline V gene encodes CDR1 SGHVS and CDR2 FQNEAQ. The CDR3 covers 14 residues. The CDR3, as DNA: TGTGCCAGCAGCTTAGGTTGGAGCGAGGAGACCCAGTACTTC. Protein: CASSLGWSEETQYF.

This clone has more than one count but fewer than ten. The chain uses TRBV9 and TRBJ1-2, with unresolved D. V lost 2 bases and J lost 7, with 12 bases in between. CDR1 and CDR2 (germline): SGDLS, YYNGEE. This CDR3 has 13 amino acids. The CDR3, as DNA: TGTGCCAGCAGCGTTTTGGAGGCGGGTGGCTACACCTTC. This gives the protein CASSVLEAGGYTF.

The gene calls are TRBV19 and TRBJ1-2, with D perhaps matching TRBD1 (5 bases). Trimming cost V 4 bases and J 7 bases, with 22 bases left between them. The CDR3 covers 16 residues. Germline values: CDR1 LNHDA, CDR2 SQIVND (reference sequence). CDR3 loop: CASSTSGLLRESGYTF. The CDR3 DNA sequence: TGTGCCAGTAGTACCTCGGGGCTCCTCCGGGAGAGTGGCTACACCTTC.

The chain is built from TRBV18 and TRBJ1-1; 8 bases line up with TRBD1. The germline V gene has CDR1 KGHSH and CDR2 LQKENI. This CDR3 is built from 14 residues. Germline trimming cut 8 bases from V and 0 bases from J; bases unmatched to any gene: 5. CDR3 DNA sequence: TGTGCCAGCAAGCTGGGACAGGTGAACACTGAAGCTTTCTTT. It yields the protein CASKLGQVNTEAFF.

V usage is TRBV13 and J usage is TRBJ2-7; 9 bases map to TRBD2. The CDR3 is 16 amino acids. V dropped 4 bases and J dropped 2; count of bases not matched to a gene: 9. The germline gives CDR1 PRHDT, CDR2 FYEKMQ (reference sequence). CDR3 sequence: CASSSLAGVGPYEQYF. CDR3 bases: TGTGCCAGCAGCTCCTTAGCGGGAGTCGGCCCCTACGAGCAGTACTTC.

This clone came up once. In DNA form, the CDR3 reads TGTGCCAGCAGCGTATTCGGCGGGAGGGAAGATACGCAGTATTTT. This encodes CASSVFGGREDTQYF. This chain uses TRBV9 with TRBJ2-3, with 9 positions matching TRBD2. The length of the CDR3 is 15 residues. Germline trimming cut 1 base from V and 5 bases from J; bases unmatched to any gene: 5. Per germline, CDR1 SGDLS and CDR2 YYNGEE. Full variable domain (outside the CDR3, taken from reference TRBV9 and TRBJ2-3): DSGVTQTPKHLITATGQRVTLRCSPRSGDLSVYWYQQSLDQGLQFLIQYYNGEERAKGNILERFSAQQFPDLHSELNLSSLELGDSALYFCASSVFGGREDTQYFGPGTRLTVL.

The genes are TRBV29-1 and TRBJ1-3; TRBD1 matches at 8 bases. The CDR3 sequence is 14 residues long. In germline, CDR1 is SQVTM, CDR2 ANQGSEA. J gave up 1 base and V 8 bases, and 7 bases lay outside the gene matches. The CDR3 coding sequence is TGCAGCAGGTACAACAGGGGGTCTGGAAACACCATATATTTT. Amino acids: CSRYNRGSGNTIYF.

The chain joins TRBV14 to TRBJ2-5, with TRBD1 matching over 9 bases. Germline V gives CDR1 SGHDN, CDR2 FVKESK. This CDR3 comprises 15 residues. V shed 4 bases and J 4 bases; nucleotides not matched to a gene: 7. In DNA form, the CDR3 reads TGTGCCAGCAGCCTGGGACAGGGCGGGGGAGAGACCCAGTACTTC. This translates into CASSLGQGGGETQYF. Full variable domain (missing parts from reference TRBV14 and TRBJ2-5): EAGVTQFPSHSVIEKGQTVTLRCDPISGHDNLYWYRRVMGKEIKFLLHFVKESKQDESGMPNNRFLAERTGGTYSTLKVQPAELEDSGVYFCASSLGQGGGETQYFGPGTRLLVL.

V is TRBV27 and J is TRBJ2-1; 7 bases line up with TRBD1. The CDR3 length is 16 residues. The germline V gene has CDR1 MNHEY and CDR2 SMNVEV (reference sequence). Trimming removed 5 bases from V and 2 bases from J; junction bases left unmatched: 9. CDR3 region: CASSPKPGQPYNEQFF. CDR3 in DNA: TGTGCCAGCAGTCCCAAACCGGGACAGCCCTACAATGAGCAGTTCTTC.

V gene TRBV7-2 combines with J gene TRBJ1-1; 7 nucleotides line up with TRBD1. Germline V lookup: CDR1 SGHTA, CDR2 FQGNSA. Germline trimming cut 6 bases from V and 1 base from J; bases unmatched to any gene: 8. The CDR3 sequence is 15 residues long. The CDR3 bases are TGTGCCAGCAGACAGACAGGGTTAAGGAACACTGAAGCTTTCTTT. Protein: CASRQTGLRNTEAFF.